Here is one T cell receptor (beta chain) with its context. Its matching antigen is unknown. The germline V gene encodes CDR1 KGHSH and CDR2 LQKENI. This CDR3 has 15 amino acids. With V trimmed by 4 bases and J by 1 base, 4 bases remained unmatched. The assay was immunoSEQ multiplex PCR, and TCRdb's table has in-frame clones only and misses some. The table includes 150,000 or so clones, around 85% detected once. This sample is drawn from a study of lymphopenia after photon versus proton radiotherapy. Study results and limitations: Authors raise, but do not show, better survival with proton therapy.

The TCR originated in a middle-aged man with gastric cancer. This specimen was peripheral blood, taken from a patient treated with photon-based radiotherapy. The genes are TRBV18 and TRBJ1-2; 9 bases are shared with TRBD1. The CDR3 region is CASSLSGQGNYGYTF. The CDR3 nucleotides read TGTGCCAGCTCACTTTCGGGACAGGGTAACTATGGCTACACCTTC.